This TCR beta chain was retrieved from a study of response to subunit inactivated influenza vaccine. TCRdb processed the RT-PCR reads anew with MiXCR; each CDR3 protein has one entry. Of 450,000 to 600,000 distinct CDR3 sequences listed, less than 7.5% are singletons. This clonotype originated in a man in his fifties or sixties who received an inactivated influenza vaccine. Sequenced here: PBMCs from blood, sampled roughly 24 months after vaccination.

CDR3 in amino acids: CAISESGTVPFEDTIYF. The CDR3 nucleotides are TGTGCCATCAGTGAGTCGGGGACAGTACCCTTTGAGGACACCATATATTTT. The chain recombines TRBV10-3 with TRBJ1-3; TRBD1 matches 7 bases. Germline CDR1 reads ENHRY; CDR2 reads SYGVKD. The CDR3 sequence is 17 residues long. V shed 0 bases, J shed 8 bases, and the junction held 13 bases outside the gene matches.